This T cell receptor (beta chain) is drawn from a study of blood T cell repertoires in COVID-19. Study at large: Researchers got acute and convalescent COVID-19 samples from the United States, Italy and Spain. Nucleic acid was either cDNA or gDNA, and it came from T cells, B-cell-depleted T cells, or PBMCs.

As originally analysed: Amplification of reference gene primers provided the estimated nucleated cell counts. Method: immunoSEQ multiplex PCR; TCRdb's copy keeps in-frame clones and lacks some. Clonal size and the V and J genes are those of that table, whereas D and trimming came from the DNA. The data contain about 260,000 clones, about 91% of them seen just once; the ten biggest clones take up around 2.5%. Germline loops: CDR1 SGHTA, CDR2 FQGNSA. V shed 0 bases and J shed 4 bases, with 6 bases lying between them. This CDR3 contains 14 residues. The sample comprised peripheral blood. This chain connects TRBV7-2 to TRBJ2-2; TRBD2 might be the D (5 bases). The TCR originated in a person under 35 with COVID-19, enrolled during active disease. This CDR3 is CASSLAGATGELFF. The CDR3 DNA is TGTGCCAGCAGCTTAGCGGGAGCCACCGGGGAGCTGTTTTTT.